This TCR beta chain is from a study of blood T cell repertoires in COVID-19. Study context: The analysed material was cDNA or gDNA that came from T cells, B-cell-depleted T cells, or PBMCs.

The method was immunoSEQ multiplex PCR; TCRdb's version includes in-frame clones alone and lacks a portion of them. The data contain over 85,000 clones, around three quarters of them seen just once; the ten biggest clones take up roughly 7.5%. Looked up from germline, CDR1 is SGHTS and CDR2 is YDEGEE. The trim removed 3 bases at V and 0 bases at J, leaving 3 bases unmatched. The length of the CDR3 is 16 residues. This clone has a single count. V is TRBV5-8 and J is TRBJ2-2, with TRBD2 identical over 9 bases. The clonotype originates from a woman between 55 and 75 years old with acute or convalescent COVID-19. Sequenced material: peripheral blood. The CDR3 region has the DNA TGTGCCAGCAGCTGGGAGCGGGGGGCGAACACCGGGGAGCTGTTTTTT. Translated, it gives CASSWERGANTGELFF.